These T cell receptor beta chains were read from a single sample in a study of spatial heterogeneity in lung cancer. TCRdb re-called the 5' RACE reads with MiXCR, one entry per CDR3 protein. The sample records 95,000 to 120,000 distinct CDR3 sequences, 10% to 11% being singletons. Sequencing used PBMCs, obtained at follow-up. These receptors were collected from a female donor with early-stage non-small cell lung cancer. Both conserved end residues are part of each CDR3. A D gene is named only where the DNA matches it firmly. Size tells how often a clone was seen (once, few, many) or the class of an expanded clone, and some rows leave it out.

CDR3nt	CDR3aa	abundance	d_gene	v_gene	j_gene
TGTGCCAGCAGCTTGCAACAGGGCGCCGGGGAGCTGTTTTTT	CASSLQQGAGELFF	NA	NA	TRBV5-4	TRBJ2-2
TGCAGCGTTGAATGGGTAACTAGCGGGAGGTGGACCGGGGAGCTGTTTTTT	CSVEWVTSGRWTGELFF	few	TRBD2	TRBV29-1	TRBJ2-2
TGTGCCAGCAGCTCCGGGACAGGGAATGAAAAACTGTTTTTT	CASSSGTGNEKLFF	many	TRBD1	TRBV5-6	TRBJ1-4
TGTGCCAGCAGCCAAGCCGCCAGCGGGAGGGGCACCGGGGAGCTGTTTTTT	CASSQAASGRGTGELFF	many	TRBD2	TRBV4-2	TRBJ2-2
TGTGCCAGCAGTGAGAAGACCGGGTGGCTGGATCAGCCCCAGCATTTT	CASSEKTGWLDQPQHF	NA	NA	TRBV6-1	TRBJ1-5
TGTGCCAGCAGTAGACGGGGGCGTAGCAATCAGCCCCAGCATTTT	CASSRRGRSNQPQHF	NA	NA	TRBV6-2/TRBV6-3	TRBJ1-5
TGTGCCAGCAGCATAGACCGAAGCGTGGAGACCCAGTACTTC	CASSIDRSVETQYF	few	NA	TRBV7-9	TRBJ2-5
TGTGCCAGTAGTATTCGGCGGACCACAGATACGCAGTATTTT	CASSIRRTTDTQYF	few	NA	TRBV19	TRBJ2-3
TGTGCCACCAGTGGGGGACGACGAGGGAAGAATCAGCCCCAGCATTTT	CATSGGRRGKNQPQHF	many	NA	TRBV24-1	TRBJ1-5
TGTGCCACCAGTGATTCGCAAGAGACCCAGTACTTC	CATSDSQETQYF	NA	NA	TRBV24-1	TRBJ2-5
TGTGCCAGCAGAGAGGGGCTGGCTGAAGCTTTCTTT	CASREGLAEAFF	few	NA	TRBV6-1	TRBJ1-1
TGTGCCAGCAGCGCCCTTGGGGGGTTTGGCTACACCTTC	CASSALGGFGYTF	few	NA	TRBV7-2	TRBJ1-2
TGTGCCAGCAGCTTGGGGACTAGCGGCACCGGGGAGCTGTTTTTT	CASSLGTSGTGELFF	many	TRBD2	TRBV7-3	TRBJ2-2
TGCGCCAGCAGCTTGACTGGGGAAGGCCAAGAGACCCAGTACTTC	CASSLTGEGQETQYF	few	NA	TRBV5-1	TRBJ2-5
TGTGCCAGCAGCCAAGGACTAGCGGGAGGATACAGCACAGATACGCAGTATTTT	CASSQGLAGGYSTDTQYF	few	TRBD2	TRBV6-1	TRBJ2-3
TGTGCCAGCAGTTTAAGTGTGGGTGATTCACCCCTCCACTTT	CASSLSVGDSPLHF	NA	NA	TRBV12-3/TRBV12-4	TRBJ1-6
TGTGCCAGCAGCTTACAGGGTTACGAGACCCAGTACTTC	CASSLQGYETQYF	many	NA	TRBV7-3	TRBJ2-5
TGCAGTGCTAGTCGGGAAGGGCTCCAAGAGACCCAGTACTTC	CSASREGLQETQYF	few	NA	TRBV20-1	TRBJ2-5
TGCGCCAGCAGCCAAAACAGGGCCTCGAACACTGAAGCTTTCTTT	CASSQNRASNTEAFF	many	NA	TRBV5-1	TRBJ1-1
TGTGCCAGCAGCCTTAATCGACAGGGCGGACGGAGCAATGAGCAGTTCTTC	CASSLNRQGGRSNEQFF	few	TRBD1	TRBV5-8	TRBJ2-1
TGTGCCAGCAGTGAAGAGGGGGGTGGTCGGACTGAAGCTTTCTTT	CASSEEGGGRTEAFF	many	NA	TRBV2	TRBJ1-1
TGCAGTGCCCGGGACAGTCGGGCCCATTACACTGAAGCTTTCTTT	CSARDSRAHYTEAFF	NA	TRBD1	TRBV20-1	TRBJ1-1
TGTGCCAGCGGGGTCGTTCGGGAGGGGGCGCGGTCGGGCTACACCTTC	CASGVVREGARSGYTF	NA	TRBD1	TRBV6-5	TRBJ1-2
TGTGCCAGCAGCTTGGCGGGACTAGCCAACAATGAGCAGTTCTTC	CASSLAGLANNEQFF	few	TRBD2	TRBV5-4	TRBJ2-1
TGTGCCAGCAAAGGGGGCGCCTACAATGAGCAGTTCTTC	CASKGGAYNEQFF	NA	TRBD1	TRBV6-1	TRBJ2-1
TGCGCCAGCAGCTTGGAAAAGTCCTACGAGCAGTACTTC	CASSLEKSYEQYF	many	NA	TRBV5-1	TRBJ2-7
TGTGCCAGCCGCTTAATGGACTCCTATAATTCACCCCTCCACTTT	CASRLMDSYNSPLHF	few	NA	TRBV6-6	TRBJ1-6
TGTGCCAGTACCCGGGGAGGGACCTACAATGAGCAGTTCTTC	CASTRGGTYNEQFF	many	TRBD2	TRBV19	TRBJ2-1
TGCGCCAGCAGCCCGGGAAACCAGTACAATGAGCAGTTCTTC	CASSPGNQYNEQFF	NA	NA	TRBV5-1	TRBJ2-1
TGTGCCAGCAGCGCAAGACAGGTTAGCTCTGGGGCCAACGTCCTGACTTTC	CASSARQVSSGANVLTF	few	NA	TRBV7-2	TRBJ2-6
TGTGCCACCAGTGACCGCGGACGGGAGTACAATGAGCAGTTCTTC	CATSDRGREYNEQFF	NA	NA	TRBV24-1	TRBJ2-1
TGTGCCAGTAGTCTCGACTCTGTAGCCAAAAACATTCAGTACTTC	CASSLDSVAKNIQYF	NA	NA	TRBV19	TRBJ2-4
TGTGCCAGCAGTTTACGGGACGCTTCTGAAGCTTTCTTT	CASSLRDASEAFF	many	NA	TRBV12-3/TRBV12-4	TRBJ1-1
TGTGCCAGCAGCTTAGGGGTCTCTGGAAACACCATATATTTT	CASSLGVSGNTIYF	few	NA	TRBV7-6	TRBJ1-3
TGCAGTGCTAGAGATCCCAGCGGGAGGGCCGGAGATACGCAGTATTTT	CSARDPSGRAGDTQYF	NA	TRBD2	TRBV20-1	TRBJ2-3
TGCGCCAGCTGTTGGGAGGCGAACACCGGGGAGCTGTTTTTT	CASCWEANTGELFF	few	NA	TRBV5-1	TRBJ2-2
TGTGCCAGTAGTCCAGTCGAGGTTAGCACAGATACGCAGTATTTT	CASSPVEVSTDTQYF	many	NA	TRBV19	TRBJ2-3
TGTGCCACCGCCTCCGGGACAGGCAATCAGCCCCAGCATTTT	CATASGTGNQPQHF	few	TRBD1	TRBV24-1	TRBJ1-5
TGTGCCAGCAGCTTTTTCTCTCTAGGGAGAGGGGATACGCAGTATTTT	CASSFFSLGRGDTQYF	NA	NA	TRBV11-2	TRBJ2-3
TGTGCCAGCAGCTCTCGCGTACTCAGCTACACCTTC	CASSSRVLSYTF	few	NA	TRBV7-2	TRBJ1-2
TGTGCCAGCAGTACCGGGGTGGGGGACGAGCAGTACTTC	CASSTGVGDEQYF	NA	NA	TRBV11-2	TRBJ2-7
TGTGCCAGCAGTTTTACCGTAGAAAGAGATAGCTACACCTTC	CASSFTVERDSYTF	many	NA	TRBV28	TRBJ1-2
TGTGCCATCAGTGGAGGACAGGGGGGGGTCCAAGAGACCCAGTACTTC	CAISGGQGGVQETQYF	NA	TRBD1	TRBV10-3	TRBJ2-5
TGTGCCAGCCCCCCGGGCAGGAGAAACACTGAAGCTTTCTTT	CASPPGRRNTEAFF	many	NA	TRBV6-1	TRBJ1-1
TGCGCCAGCAGCCCGGACGGCAATGAGCAGTTCTTC	CASSPDGNEQFF	many	NA	TRBV5-1	TRBJ2-1
TGCGCCAGCACTCCCACGGAACGGGAGACCCAGTACTTC	CASTPTERETQYF	NA	NA	TRBV10-2	TRBJ2-5
TGCAGCGTTGATATCGGACAGTTGAACACTGAAGCTTTCTTT	CSVDIGQLNTEAFF	many	NA	TRBV29-1	TRBJ1-1
TGTGCCAGCCCAGGACAGGGGGCGCTTTCTGAAGCTTTCTTT	CASPGQGALSEAFF	many	TRBD1	TRBV6-4	TRBJ1-1
TGTGCCAGCAGCTTCCCTAAACCTGAGACCCAGTACTTC	CASSFPKPETQYF	NA	NA	TRBV7-2	TRBJ2-5